This entry describes one T cell receptor beta chain. This entry is derived from a study of T cell responses to AZD1222 COVID-19 vaccine. Generated by immunoSEQ multiplex PCR, the TCRdb table keeps only in-frame clones and is missing some. The sample lists approximately 100,000 clones, more than 75% occurring once. CDR1 and CDR2 from the germline V gene are MNHEY and SVGAGI. The CDR3 covers 14 residues. Trimming pared 8 bases from V and 0 bases from J, leaving 12 bases between. The specimen was peripheral blood, collected on day 0 of AZD1222 vaccination. The source of this sequence is an adult in good health. The chain uses TRBV6-5 and TRBJ2-3; tentatively, D is TRBD2 (5 bases). CDR3 amino acids: CASQAEPSTDTQYF. The CDR3 DNA follows: TGTGCCAGCCAAGCGGAGCCTAGCACAGATACGCAGTATTTT.